The clone carrying this T cell receptor beta chain was counted ten times or more. The antigen is unknown. Trimming left V 2 bases short and J 4 bases short, with 7 bases between. Germline V gene lookup returns CDR1 DFQATT and CDR2 SNEGSKA (reference sequence). This CDR3 is built from 12 residues. The data belong to a study of T cells after yellow fever vaccination. Study summary: Each low-cell-number fraction was prepared by means of SMART-Seq v4 Ultra Low Input. Study-wide results and limits: Within FACS-sorted repertoires, abundant clonotypes contaminating from the bulk population could be present.

Each CDR3 protein gets one entry after TCRdb re-called the 5' RACE reads with MiXCR. The sample includes 300,000 to 350,000 distinct CDR3 sequences, approximately 12% seen only once; the top ten take 3% to 3.5%. The TCR sequence derives from a young man who received the YFV17D yellow fever vaccine. This specimen was CD4+ T cells sorted from PBMCs, taken 45 days after the yellow fever booster vaccination. The J gene is TRBJ2-3, the V gene TRBV20-1, with D unclear. The CDR3 loop reads CSARPSADTQYF. CDR3 coding DNA: TGCAGTGCTAGACCTTCCGCAGATACGCAGTATTTT.